This T cell receptor (beta chain) was obtained from a study of T cell repertoires in cytomegalovirus infection. Germline assignment: CDR1 SGHVS and CDR2 FQNEAQ. Trimming removed 2 bases from V and 0 bases from J, with 16 bases in between. The CDR3 covers 17 residues. TCRdb fed the reads into MiXCR, producing one record per CDR3 protein. The profile shows 360,000 or so distinct CDR3 sequences, nearly 35% of them singletons. On this clonotype: As yet, its antigen is unknown.

The clonotype was recovered from a human donor in good health (CMV status not recorded). Some clones in this sample may be carry-over from other donors' samples. Material: cultured PBMCs, obtained from culture after CMV antigen stimulation. This chain joins TRBV7-8 and TRBJ1-2, with D possibly being TRBD1 (6 bases). The CDR3 loop reads CASSLMQGIVANYGYTF. Written as DNA, the CDR3 is TGTGCCAGCAGCTTAATGCAGGGGATTGTAGCTAACTATGGCTACACCTTC.